A single sample is the source of the 2 T cell receptor beta chains below, sequenced in a study of shared clonotypes between healthy human individuals. Sequencing used immunoSEQ multiplex PCR; TCRdb keeps in-frame clones, though not all of them. The sample carries about 1 million clones, approximately 72% recorded once. Sequencing used memory CD4+ T cells sorted from blood. Described subset: CD45RA-negative fraction. These receptors were obtained from a man aged 18 to 30 in good health.

The gene calls are TRBV18 and TRBJ1-1; D gene ambiguous. With 5 bases removed from V and 8 bases from J, the gap between germline ends came to 12 bases. Germline-derived CDR1 and CDR2 are KGHSH and LQKENI. The CDR3 totals 12 residues. This CDR3 is CASSEGRLEAFF. The CDR3 nucleotides are TGTGCCAGCTCAGAAGGACGGTTAGAAGCTTTCTTT.

This chain joins TRBV18 and TRBJ1-6, with a possible D match to TRBD1 (6 bases). In germline, CDR1 is KGHSH, CDR2 LQKENI. The ends were cut back, 3 bases at V and 7 bases at J, with 10 bases in the middle. The CDR3 extends over 14 amino acids. This CDR3 reads CASSPDSPNSPLHF. The CDR3 nucleotides read TGTGCCAGCTCACCGGACAGCCCCAATTCACCCCTCCACTTT.